The entry below gives a single T cell receptor (beta chain) sequence along with its context. This clone has more than one count but fewer than ten. What this receptor recognizes is not known. Base qualities are not recorded, but no much larger clone differs from it by a single base. This entry belongs to a study of blood T cell repertoires in COVID-19 (dated by TCRdb to the early 2020s). Regarding the research as a whole: Samples from collaborators originated in the United States, Italy and Spain and spanned both the acute and convalescent phases of COVID-19. The prospective study material was composed of cDNA or gDNA derived from T cells, B-cell-depleted T cells, or PBMCs. Deeply sampled blood TCRbeta repertoires from subjects exposed to, actively infected with, or recovered from COVID-19 were included in the dataset. The repertoires were made available in a free public database intended to serve as a resource for research on the immune response to SARS-CoV-2. The samples were drawn from two sources: the first 160 participants of the ongoing ImmuneRACE study, and 1,000 to 1,500 subjects contributed by 6 global collaborators. The sample metadata nearly always contained a de-identified subject ID, COVID-19 status, age in years and sex. Where HLA class I and class II types were available, the types were taken from metadata supplied by the sample provider, not from assay-based typing.

The full study reports these points: The amount of clinical and demographic metadata varied by source and participant and was provided uncurated.

V and J are truncated by 5 bases and 3 bases respectively, leaving an intervening sequence of 20 bases. The germline V gene encodes CDR1 LNHDA and CDR2 SQIVND (reference sequence). The CDR3 goes from the cysteine to the phenylalanine over 18 residues. CDR3 DNA is the only sequence kept; it has 54 bases, read in frame from the first base. The collaborating institutions used their own protocols to collect whole blood in K2EDTA tubes. For TCRbeta analysis, collaborators shipped samples as frozen whole blood, isolated PBMCs, or DNA extracted from either of those sample types. TCRbeta CDR3 regions were amplified from genomic DNA using the immunoSEQ Assay, a bias-controlled multiplex PCR. The original pipeline was this. Within the assay, amplification of reference gene primers was used to estimate how many nucleated cells each sample contained. Sequence reads were collapsed and filtered to measure the absolute abundance of every unique TCRbeta CDR3 rearrangement. For each sample, productive Simpson clonality was calculated as the square root of Simpson's diversity index over productive rearrangements. TCRdb re-hosts the immuneACCESS table, in-frame sequences only. Its copies lack some clones; in the studies checked, an unresolved V gene accounts for under half of them, and the cause for the rest is not known. V and J calls and clone size are given by that table; D and trimming were obtained from the DNA. The sample profile shows about 200,000 clones; less than 85% of them were found once. Jointly, the top ten make up about 7% of the sample.

The TCR comes from an older woman with acute or convalescent COVID-19. The chain is made from TRBV19 and TRBJ1-6, and possibly TRBD1, on 6 matching bases. Input material: peripheral blood. The CDR3 has the sequence CASSGSLGATGYNSPLHF. The DNA sequence is TGTGCCAGTAGTGGTTCCTTGGGGGCAACAGGCTATAATTCACCCCTCCACTTT. When the CDR3 is completed using the reference TRBV19 and TRBJ1-6 genes on either side, the full variable domain is DGGITQSPKYLFRKEGQNVTLSCEQNLNHDAMYWYRQDPGQGLRLIYYSQIVNDFQKGDIAEGYSVSREKKESFPLTVTSAQKNPTAFYLCASSGSLGATGYNSPLHFGNGTRLTVT.